These T cell receptor beta chains were read from a single sample in a study of identical twins. MiXCR, run by TCRdb on the 5' RACE reads, gives a single entry per CDR3 protein. The profile covers roughly 290,000 distinct CDR3 sequences, with roughly 8.6% appearing a single time and less than 2.5% taken by the ten largest. This sample also belongs to another study, concerning yellow fever vaccine responses in identical twins.

Sequencing used memory (CD45RO+) T cells sorted from blood. Receptors originate from a young woman in good health. The CDR3 runs from the conserved cysteine through the conserved F or W. Each record gives: V gene, J gene, CDR3 protein.

TRBV11-3	TRBJ2-3	CASSPHRGSDTQYF
TRBV20-1	TRBJ2-1	CSARVVPTDYNEQFF
TRBV29-1	TRBJ2-1	CSVDRGTSGSGEQFF
TRBV7-8	TRBJ2-5	CASTTGRGSNLETQYF
TRBV24-1	TRBJ2-1	CATKGARPSYNEQFF
TRBV15	TRBJ1-5	CATSRGTNGYQPQHF
TRBV3-1	TRBJ2-3	CASSHRLAGGPRTDTQYF
TRBV5-1	TRBJ1-6	CASSFEGVTSPLHF
TRBV5-6	TRBJ2-2	CASSRGTGKLFF
TRBV7-8	TRBJ2-1	CASSGQSYNEQFF
TRBV6-1	TRBJ2-1	CASRTTGTGGNNEQFF
TRBV6-6	TRBJ2-3	CASRETGDTQYF
TRBV20-1	TRBJ2-5	CSASLIGQIQETQYF
TRBV28	TRBJ1-1	CASRTSFMNTEAFF
TRBV10-3	TRBJ2-3	CAISGGASGGPDLTDTQYF
TRBV3-1	TRBJ2-5	CASSQGLQETQYF
TRBV5-1	TRBJ1-1	CASSLGYGSQNTEAFF
TRBV6-1	TRBJ2-3	CASRQQGAGTDTQYF
TRBV12-3/TRBV12-4	TRBJ2-1	CASSRPIMAGGPYNEQFF
TRBV6-1	TRBJ2-6	CASRPLAGANVLTF
TRBV20-1	TRBJ1-2	CSAPVDYGYTF
TRBV27	TRBJ2-7	CASSSGRGPTYEQYF
TRBV20-1	TRBJ2-7	CSARAALGARGKTYEQYF
TRBV9	TRBJ2-5	CASSVVASGPQETQYF
TRBV20-1	TRBJ2-5	CSARDGQAQETQYF
TRBV7-9	TRBJ2-5	CASSLGHGLRETQYF
TRBV20-1	TRBJ2-1	CSAREGHRYPYEQFF
TRBV19	TRBJ1-2	CASSIGRGGYTF
TRBV20-1	TRBJ2-2	CSARQGTSGLKKSGELFF
TRBV2	TRBJ2-4	CASSEGAGWGTF
TRBV27	TRBJ2-1	CASTPSRAKSYNEQFF
TRBV5-1	TRBJ2-1	CASNLGGGGYNEQFF
TRBV6-1	TRBJ2-1	CASSEDIRREQFF
TRBV5-1	TRBJ2-2	CASSLRVLGRTGELFF
TRBV10-3	TRBJ1-1	CATDQFQMGLGTEAFF
TRBV14	TRBJ1-2	CASSPSTGFYGYTF
TRBV20-1	TRBJ2-7	CSAREPSGRSYEQYF
TRBV27	TRBJ2-2	CASSMRQGASGELFF
TRBV12-3/TRBV12-4	TRBJ2-3	CASSLMVNTQYF
TRBV5-4	TRBJ2-3	CASSLGNGQITDTQYF
TRBV5-1	TRBJ2-1	CASSLNGLNEQFF
TRBV27	TRBJ2-7	CASGRPYEQYF
TRBV7-9	TRBJ2-7	CASSDDGLADYEQYF
TRBV29-1	TRBJ2-5	CSVGRAGETQYF
TRBV29-1	TRBJ2-5	CSHRTGQETQYF
TRBV19	TRBJ1-2	CASSIMRQPTFYGYTF
TRBV28	TRBJ2-7	CASSLRTGKLEHF
TRBV7-9	TRBJ2-5	CASSSGVARETQYF
TRBV7-2	TRBJ1-1	CASSPRDSWRTEAFF
TRBV12-3/TRBV12-4	TRBJ2-3	CASSFPKGTRSTDTQYF
TRBV18	TRBJ2-1	CASSQVLRGHNEQFF
TRBV14	TRBJ1-1	CASSQDQTGFTEAFF
TRBV7-9	TRBJ2-3	CASSSIGTSGTDTQYF
TRBV20-1	TRBJ1-1	CSAKGPEAFF
TRBV28	TRBJ2-3	CASSAPWGGPHTDTQYF
TRBV5-1	TRBJ2-1	CASSPMGGLAGGNEQFF
TRBV6-1	TRBJ1-2	CASSELSRTNYGYTF
TRBV19	TRBJ1-2	CASTNRDRITNYGYTF
TRBV12-3/TRBV12-4	TRBJ2-3	CASRETGSLFSTDTQYF